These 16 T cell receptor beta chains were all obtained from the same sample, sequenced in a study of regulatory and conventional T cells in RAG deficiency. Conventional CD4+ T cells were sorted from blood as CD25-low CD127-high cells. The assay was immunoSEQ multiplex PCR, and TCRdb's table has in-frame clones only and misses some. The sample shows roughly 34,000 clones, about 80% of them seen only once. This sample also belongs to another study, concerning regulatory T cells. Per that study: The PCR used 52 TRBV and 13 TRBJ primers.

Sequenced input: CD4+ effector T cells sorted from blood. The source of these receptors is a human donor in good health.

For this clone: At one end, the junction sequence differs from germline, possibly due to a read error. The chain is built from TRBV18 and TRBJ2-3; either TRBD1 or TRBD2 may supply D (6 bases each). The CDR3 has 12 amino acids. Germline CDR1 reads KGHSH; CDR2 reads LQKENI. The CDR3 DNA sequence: TGCAGAACGGGGGCAAGCACAGATACGCAGTATTTT. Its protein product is CRTGASTDTQYF.

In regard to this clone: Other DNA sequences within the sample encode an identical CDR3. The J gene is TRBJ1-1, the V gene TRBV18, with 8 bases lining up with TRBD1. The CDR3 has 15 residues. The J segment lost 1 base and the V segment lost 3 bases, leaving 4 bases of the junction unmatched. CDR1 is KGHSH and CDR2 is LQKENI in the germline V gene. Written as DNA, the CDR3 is TGTGCCAGCTCACCTGGACAGGGAAGGAACACTGAAGCTTTCTTT. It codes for CASSPGQGRNTEAFF.

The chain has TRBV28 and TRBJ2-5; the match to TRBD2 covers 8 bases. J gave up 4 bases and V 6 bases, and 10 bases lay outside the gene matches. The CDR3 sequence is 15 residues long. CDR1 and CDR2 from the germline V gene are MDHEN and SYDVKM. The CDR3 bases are TGTGCCAGCAGACCGGGGGGACTAGTAGGAGAGACCCAGTACTTC. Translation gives CASRPGGLVGETQYF.

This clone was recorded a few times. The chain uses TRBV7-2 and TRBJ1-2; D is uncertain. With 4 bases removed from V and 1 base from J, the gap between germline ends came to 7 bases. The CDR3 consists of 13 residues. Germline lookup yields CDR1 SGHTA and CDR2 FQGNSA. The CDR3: CASSSGRNYGYTF. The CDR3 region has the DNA TGTGCCAGCAGCTCAGGACGTAACTATGGCTACACCTTC.

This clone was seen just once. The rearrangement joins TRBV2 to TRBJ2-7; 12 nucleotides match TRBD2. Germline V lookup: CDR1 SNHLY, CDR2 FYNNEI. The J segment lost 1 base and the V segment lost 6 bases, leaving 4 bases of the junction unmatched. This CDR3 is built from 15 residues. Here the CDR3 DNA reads TGTGCCAGCAGACCCGGACTAGCGGGGTCCTACGAGCAGTACTTC. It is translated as CASRPGLAGSYEQYF.

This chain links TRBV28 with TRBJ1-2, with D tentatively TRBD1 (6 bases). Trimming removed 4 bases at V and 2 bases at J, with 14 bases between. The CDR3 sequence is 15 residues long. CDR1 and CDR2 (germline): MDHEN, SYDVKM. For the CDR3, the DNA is TGTGCCAGCAGTTCCGGGACACCCTTAAACTATGGCTACACCTTC. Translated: CASSSGTPLNYGYTF.

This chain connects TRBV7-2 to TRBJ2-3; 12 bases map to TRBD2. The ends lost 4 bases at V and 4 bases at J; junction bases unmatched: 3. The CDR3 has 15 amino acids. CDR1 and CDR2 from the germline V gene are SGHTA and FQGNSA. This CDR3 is CASSSTSGGSDTQYF. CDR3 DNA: TGTGCCAGCAGCTCGACTAGCGGGGGCTCAGATACGCAGTATTTT. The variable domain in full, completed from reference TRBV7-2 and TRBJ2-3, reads GAGVSQSPSNKVTEKGKDVELRCDPISGHTALYWYRQSLGQGLEFLIYFQGNSAPDKSGLPSDRFSAERTGGSVSTLTIQRTQQEDSAVYLCASSSTSGGSDTQYFGPGTRLTVL.

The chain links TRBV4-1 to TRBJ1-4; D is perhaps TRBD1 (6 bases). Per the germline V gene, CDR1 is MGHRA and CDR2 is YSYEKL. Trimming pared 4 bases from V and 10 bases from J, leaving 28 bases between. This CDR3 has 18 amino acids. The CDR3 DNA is TGCGCCAGCAGCCTCCCCCGGGGGACCTGGGGGCCGAACGGAAAACTGTTTTTT. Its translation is CASSLPRGTWGPNGKLFF.

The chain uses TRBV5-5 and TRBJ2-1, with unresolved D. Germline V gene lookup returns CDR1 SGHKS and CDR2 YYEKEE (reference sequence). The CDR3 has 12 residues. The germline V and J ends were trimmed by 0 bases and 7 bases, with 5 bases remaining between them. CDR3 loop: CASSLARNEQFF. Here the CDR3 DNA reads TGTGCCAGCAGCTTGGCCCGGAATGAGCAGTTCTTC.

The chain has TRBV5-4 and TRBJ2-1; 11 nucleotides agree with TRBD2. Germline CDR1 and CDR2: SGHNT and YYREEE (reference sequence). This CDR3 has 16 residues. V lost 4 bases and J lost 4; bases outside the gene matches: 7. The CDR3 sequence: CASSGWTSGSYNEQFF. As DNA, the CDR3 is TGTGCCAGCAGCGGGTGGACTAGCGGGTCGTACAATGAGCAGTTCTTC.

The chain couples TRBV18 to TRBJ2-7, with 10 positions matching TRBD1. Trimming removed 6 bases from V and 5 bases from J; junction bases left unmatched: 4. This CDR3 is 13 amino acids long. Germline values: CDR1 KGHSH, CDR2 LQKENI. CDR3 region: CASSTGGRDEQYF. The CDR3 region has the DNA TGTGCCAGCTCGACAGGGGGCAGGGACGAGCAGTACTTC.

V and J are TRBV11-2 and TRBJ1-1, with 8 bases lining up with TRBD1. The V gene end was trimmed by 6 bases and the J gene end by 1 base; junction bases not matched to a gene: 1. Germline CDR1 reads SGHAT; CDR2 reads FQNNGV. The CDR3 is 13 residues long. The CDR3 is CASRQGENTEAFF. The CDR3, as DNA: TGTGCCAGCAGACAGGGGGAGAACACTGAAGCTTTCTTT.

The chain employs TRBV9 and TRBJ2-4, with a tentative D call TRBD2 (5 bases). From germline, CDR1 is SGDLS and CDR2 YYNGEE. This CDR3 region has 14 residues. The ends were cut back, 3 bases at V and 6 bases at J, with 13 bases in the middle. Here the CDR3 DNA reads TGTGCCAGCAGCGCAGCGGACGGAGCAAACATTCAGTACTTC. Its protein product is CASSAADGANIQYF.

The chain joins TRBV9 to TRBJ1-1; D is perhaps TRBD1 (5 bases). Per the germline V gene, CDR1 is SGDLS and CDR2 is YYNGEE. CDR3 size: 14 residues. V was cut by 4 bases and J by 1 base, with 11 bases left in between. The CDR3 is CASSLGGRNTEAFF. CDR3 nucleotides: TGTGCCAGCAGCCTGGGGGGTAGGAACACTGAAGCTTTCTTT.

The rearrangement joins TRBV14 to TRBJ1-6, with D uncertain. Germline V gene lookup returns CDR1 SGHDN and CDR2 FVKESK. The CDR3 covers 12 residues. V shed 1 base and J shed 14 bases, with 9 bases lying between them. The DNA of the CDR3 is TGTGCCAGCAGCCAAGTGCCTGGTACCCTCCACTTT. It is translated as CASSQVPGTLHF.

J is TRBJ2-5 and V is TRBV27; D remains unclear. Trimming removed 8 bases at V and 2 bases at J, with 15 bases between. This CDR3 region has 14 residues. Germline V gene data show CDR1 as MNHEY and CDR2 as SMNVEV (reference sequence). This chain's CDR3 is CASESELLQETQYF. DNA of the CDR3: TGTGCCAGCGAATCGGAACTGTTACAAGAGACCCAGTACTTC.